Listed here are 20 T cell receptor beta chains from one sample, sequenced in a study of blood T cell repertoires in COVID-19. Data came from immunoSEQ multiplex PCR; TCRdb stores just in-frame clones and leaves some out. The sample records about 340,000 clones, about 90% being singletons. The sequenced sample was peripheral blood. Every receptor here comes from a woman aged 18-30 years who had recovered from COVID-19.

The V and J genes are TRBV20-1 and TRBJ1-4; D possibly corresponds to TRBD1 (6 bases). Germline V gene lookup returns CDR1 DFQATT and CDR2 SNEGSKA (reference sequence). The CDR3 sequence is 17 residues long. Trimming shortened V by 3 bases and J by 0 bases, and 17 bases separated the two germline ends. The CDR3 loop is CSASQTGRGPTNEKLFF. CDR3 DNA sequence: TGCAGTGCTAGTCAGACAGGTCGTGGACCAACTAATGAAAAACTGTTTTTT.

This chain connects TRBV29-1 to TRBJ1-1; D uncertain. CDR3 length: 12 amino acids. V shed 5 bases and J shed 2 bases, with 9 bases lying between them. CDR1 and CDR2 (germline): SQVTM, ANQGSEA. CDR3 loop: CSVRLANTEAFF. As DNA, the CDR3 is TGCAGCGTTCGTCTGGCAAACACTGAAGCTTTCTTT.

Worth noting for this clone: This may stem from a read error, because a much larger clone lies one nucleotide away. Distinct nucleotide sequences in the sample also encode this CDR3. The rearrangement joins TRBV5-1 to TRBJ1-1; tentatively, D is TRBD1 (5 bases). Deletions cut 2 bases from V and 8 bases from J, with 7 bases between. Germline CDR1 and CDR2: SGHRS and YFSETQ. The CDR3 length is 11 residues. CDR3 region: CASSFGQEAFF. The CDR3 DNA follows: TGCGCCAGCAGCTTCGGACAAGAAGCTTTCTTT.

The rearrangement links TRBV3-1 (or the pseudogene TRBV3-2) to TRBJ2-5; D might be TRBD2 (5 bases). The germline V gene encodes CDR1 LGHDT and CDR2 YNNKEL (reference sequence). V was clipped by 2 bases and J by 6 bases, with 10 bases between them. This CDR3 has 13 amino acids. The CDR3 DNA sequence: TGTGCCAGCAGCCAAAGCGGAGAGAAGACCCAGTACTTC. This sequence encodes CASSQSGEKTQYF.

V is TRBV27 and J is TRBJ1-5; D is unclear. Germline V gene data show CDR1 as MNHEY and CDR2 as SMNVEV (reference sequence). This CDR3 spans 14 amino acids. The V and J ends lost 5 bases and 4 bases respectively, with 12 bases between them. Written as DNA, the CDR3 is TGTGCCAGCAGTATCCGACCGACTAATCAGCCCCAGCATTTT. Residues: CASSIRPTNQPQHF.

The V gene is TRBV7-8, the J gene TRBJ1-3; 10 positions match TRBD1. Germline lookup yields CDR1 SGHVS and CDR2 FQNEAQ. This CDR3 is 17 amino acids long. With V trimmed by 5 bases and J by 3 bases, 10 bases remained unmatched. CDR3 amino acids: CASSLRQGALGGNTIYF. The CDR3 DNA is TGTGCCAGCAGCCTCAGACAGGGGGCTCTAGGTGGAAACACCATATATTTT.

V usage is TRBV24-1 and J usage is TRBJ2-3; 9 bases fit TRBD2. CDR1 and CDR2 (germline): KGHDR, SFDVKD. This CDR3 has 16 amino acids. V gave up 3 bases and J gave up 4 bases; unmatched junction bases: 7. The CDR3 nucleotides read TGTGCCACCAGTGATGGGTCGCGGGAGGGTGCAGATACGCAGTATTTT. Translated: CATSDGSREGADTQYF.

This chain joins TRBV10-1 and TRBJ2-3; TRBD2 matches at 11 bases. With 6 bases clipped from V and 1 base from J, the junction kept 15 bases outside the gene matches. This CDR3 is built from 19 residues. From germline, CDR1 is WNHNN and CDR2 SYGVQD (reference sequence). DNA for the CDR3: TGCGCCAGCAGACATTCTACTAGCGGGAGTTTTCGTGGCACAGATACGCAGTATTTT. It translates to CASRHSTSGSFRGTDTQYF.

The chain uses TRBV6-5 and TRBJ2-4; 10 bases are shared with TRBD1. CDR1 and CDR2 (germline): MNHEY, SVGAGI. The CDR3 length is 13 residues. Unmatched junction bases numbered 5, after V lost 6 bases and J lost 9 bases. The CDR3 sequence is CASRDRGTSIQYF. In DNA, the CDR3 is TGTGCCAGCAGGGACAGGGGGACGAGCATTCAGTACTTC.

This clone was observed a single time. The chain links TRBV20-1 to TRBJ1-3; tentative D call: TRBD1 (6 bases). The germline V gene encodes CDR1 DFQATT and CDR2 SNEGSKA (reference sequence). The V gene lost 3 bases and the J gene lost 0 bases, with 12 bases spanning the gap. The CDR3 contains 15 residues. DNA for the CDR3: TGCAGTGCTAGTCATGGACAGTACTCTGGAAACACCATATATTTT. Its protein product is CSASHGQYSGNTIYF.

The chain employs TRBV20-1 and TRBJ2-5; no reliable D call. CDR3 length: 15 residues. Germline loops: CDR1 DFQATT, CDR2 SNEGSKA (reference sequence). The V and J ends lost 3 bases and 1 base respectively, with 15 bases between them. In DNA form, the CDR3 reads TGCAGTGCTAGTTCCCGGCGGCGGCGCCAAGAGACCCAGTACTTC. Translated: CSASSRRRRQETQYF.

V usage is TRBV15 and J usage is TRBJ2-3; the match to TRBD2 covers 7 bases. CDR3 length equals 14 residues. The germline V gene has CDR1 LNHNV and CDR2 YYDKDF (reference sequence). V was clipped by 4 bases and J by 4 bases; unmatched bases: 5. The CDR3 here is CATSKAGLSDTQYF. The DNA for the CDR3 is TGTGCCACCAGCAAAGCGGGATTATCAGATACGCAGTATTTT.

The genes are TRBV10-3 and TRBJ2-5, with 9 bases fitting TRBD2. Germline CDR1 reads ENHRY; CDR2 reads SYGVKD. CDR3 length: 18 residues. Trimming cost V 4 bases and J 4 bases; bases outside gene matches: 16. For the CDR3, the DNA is TGTGCCATCAGTGGGGGGGAAGGAGTAGCGGGAGTTGGAGAGACCCAGTACTTC. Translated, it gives CAISGGEGVAGVGETQYF.

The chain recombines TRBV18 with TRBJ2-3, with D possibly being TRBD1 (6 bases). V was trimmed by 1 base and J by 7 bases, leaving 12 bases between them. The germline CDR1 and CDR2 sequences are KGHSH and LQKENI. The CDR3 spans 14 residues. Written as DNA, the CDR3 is TGTGCCAGCTCACCACGGACAGACAGAAATACGCAGTATTTT. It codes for CASSPRTDRNTQYF.

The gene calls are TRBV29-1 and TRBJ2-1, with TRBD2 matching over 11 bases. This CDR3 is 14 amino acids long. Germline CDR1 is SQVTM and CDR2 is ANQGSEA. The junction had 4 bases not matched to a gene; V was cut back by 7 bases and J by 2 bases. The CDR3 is CSASGRNAYNEQFF. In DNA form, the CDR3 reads TGCAGCGCTAGCGGGAGGAATGCCTACAATGAGCAGTTCTTC.

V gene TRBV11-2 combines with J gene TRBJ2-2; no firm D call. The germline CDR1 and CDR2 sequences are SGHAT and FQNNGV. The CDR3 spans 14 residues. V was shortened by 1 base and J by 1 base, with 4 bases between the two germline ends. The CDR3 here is CASSLVVNTGELFF. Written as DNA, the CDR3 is TGTGCCAGCAGCTTAGTCGTGAACACCGGGGAGCTGTTTTTT.

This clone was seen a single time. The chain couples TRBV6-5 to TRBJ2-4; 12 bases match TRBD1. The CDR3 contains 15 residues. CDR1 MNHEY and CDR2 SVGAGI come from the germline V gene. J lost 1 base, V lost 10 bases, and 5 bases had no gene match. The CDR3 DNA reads TGTGCCACGGGACAGGGGGCTGTTGCCAAAAACATTCAGTACTTC. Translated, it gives CATGQGAVAKNIQYF.

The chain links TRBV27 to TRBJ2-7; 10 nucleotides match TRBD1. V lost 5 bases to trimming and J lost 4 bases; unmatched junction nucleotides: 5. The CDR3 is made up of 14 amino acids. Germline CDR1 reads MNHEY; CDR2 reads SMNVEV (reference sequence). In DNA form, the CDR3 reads TGTGCCAGCAGTGGGCGGACAGGGGGATACGAGCAGTACGTC. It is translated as CASSGRTGGYEQYV.

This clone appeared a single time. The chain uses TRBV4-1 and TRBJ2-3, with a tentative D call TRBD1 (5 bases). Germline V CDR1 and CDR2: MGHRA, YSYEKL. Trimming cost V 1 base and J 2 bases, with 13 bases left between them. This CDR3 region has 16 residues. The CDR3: CASSQVIQGSTDTQYF. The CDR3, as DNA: TGCGCCAGCAGCCAAGTTATTCAGGGTTCCACAGATACGCAGTATTTT.

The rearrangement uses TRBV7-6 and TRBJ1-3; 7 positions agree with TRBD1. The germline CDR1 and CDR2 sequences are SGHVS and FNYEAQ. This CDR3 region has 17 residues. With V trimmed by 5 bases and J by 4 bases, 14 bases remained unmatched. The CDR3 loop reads CASSPTLSDRAGNTIYF. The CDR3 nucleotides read TGTGCCAGCAGCCCAACGTTATCCGACAGGGCCGGAAACACCATATATTTT.